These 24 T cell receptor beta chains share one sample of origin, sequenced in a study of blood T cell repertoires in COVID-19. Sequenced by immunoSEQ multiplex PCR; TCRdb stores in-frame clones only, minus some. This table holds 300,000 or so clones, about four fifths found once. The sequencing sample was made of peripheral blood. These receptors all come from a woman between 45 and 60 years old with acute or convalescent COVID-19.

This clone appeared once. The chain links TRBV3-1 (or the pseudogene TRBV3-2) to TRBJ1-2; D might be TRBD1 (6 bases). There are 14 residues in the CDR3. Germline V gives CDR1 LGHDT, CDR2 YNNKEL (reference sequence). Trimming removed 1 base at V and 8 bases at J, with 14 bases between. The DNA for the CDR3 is TGTGCCAGCAGCCAAGGGGCGGGGGCCGGAGGCTACACCTTC. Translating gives CASSQGAGAGGYTF.

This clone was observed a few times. The CDR3 DNA reads as TGTGCCAGCAGCTTGCCAGGGATCTCTGGGGCCAACGTCCTGACTTTC. It is translated as CASSLPGISGANVLTF. The chain combines TRBV5-4 with TRBJ2-6; the D gene is possibly TRBD1 (5 bases). Germline assignment: CDR1 SGHNT and CDR2 YYREEE (reference sequence). Trimming took off 1 base at V and 0 bases at J, with 8 bases between the two ends. The CDR3 runs 16 residues.

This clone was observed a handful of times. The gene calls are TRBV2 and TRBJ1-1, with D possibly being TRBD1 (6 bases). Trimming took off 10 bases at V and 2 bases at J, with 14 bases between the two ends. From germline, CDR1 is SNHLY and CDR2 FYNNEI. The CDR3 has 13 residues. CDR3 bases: TGTGCCACAGCGGGGGCTTTTAACACTGAAGCTTTCTTT. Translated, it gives CATAGAFNTEAFF.

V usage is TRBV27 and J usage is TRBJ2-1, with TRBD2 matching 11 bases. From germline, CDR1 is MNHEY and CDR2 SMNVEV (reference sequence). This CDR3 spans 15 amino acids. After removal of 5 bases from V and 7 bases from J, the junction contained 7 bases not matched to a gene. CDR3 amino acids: CASSPGTSGKNEQFF. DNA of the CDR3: TGTGCCAGCAGTCCCGGGACTAGCGGTAAGAATGAGCAGTTCTTC.

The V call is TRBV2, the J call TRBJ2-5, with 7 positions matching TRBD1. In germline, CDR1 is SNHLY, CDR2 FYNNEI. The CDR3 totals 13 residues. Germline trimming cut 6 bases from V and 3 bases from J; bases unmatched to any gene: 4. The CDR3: CASRGQPEETQYF. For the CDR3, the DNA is TGTGCCAGCAGGGGACAGCCCGAAGAGACCCAGTACTTC.

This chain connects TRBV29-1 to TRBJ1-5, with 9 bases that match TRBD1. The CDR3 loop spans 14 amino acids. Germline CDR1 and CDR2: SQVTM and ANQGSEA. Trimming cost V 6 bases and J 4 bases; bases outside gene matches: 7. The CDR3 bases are TGCAGCGTCACGGGGACAGGGCAGAATCAGCCCCAGCATTTT. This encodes CSVTGTGQNQPQHF.

CDR3 loop: CASSPAGGSYEQYV. DNA for the CDR3: TGTGCCAGCAGCCCCGCGGGGGGCTCCTACGAGCAGTACGTC. The chain carries TRBV3-1 (or the pseudogene TRBV3-2) and TRBJ2-7; 8 bases map to TRBD2. Germline loops: CDR1 LGHDT, CDR2 YNNKEL (reference sequence). The CDR3 spans 14 residues. Trimming at V came to 4 bases and at J to 0 bases, leaving 2 bases not matched to a gene.

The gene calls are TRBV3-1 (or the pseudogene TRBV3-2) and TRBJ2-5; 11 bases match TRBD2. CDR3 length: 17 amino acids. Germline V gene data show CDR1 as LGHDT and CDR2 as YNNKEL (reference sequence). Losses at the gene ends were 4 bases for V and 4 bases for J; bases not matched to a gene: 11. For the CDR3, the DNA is TGTGCCAGCAGCCCGACTAGCGGGGCTTTTTCTGGAGAGACCCAGTACTTC. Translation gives CASSPTSGAFSGETQYF.

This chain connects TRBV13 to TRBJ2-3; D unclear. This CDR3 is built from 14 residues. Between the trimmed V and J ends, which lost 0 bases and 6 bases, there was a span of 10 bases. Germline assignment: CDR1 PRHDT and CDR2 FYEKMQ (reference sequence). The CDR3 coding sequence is TGTGCCAGCAGCTTAGGGCTTGGGCGCGATACGCAGTATTTT. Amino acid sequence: CASSLGLGRDTQYF.

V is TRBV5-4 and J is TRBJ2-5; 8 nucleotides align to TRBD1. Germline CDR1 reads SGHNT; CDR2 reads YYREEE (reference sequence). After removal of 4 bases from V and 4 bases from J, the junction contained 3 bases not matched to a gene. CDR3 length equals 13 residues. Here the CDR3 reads CASSIGQGETQYF. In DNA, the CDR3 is TGTGCCAGCAGCATTGGACAGGGAGAGACCCAGTACTTC. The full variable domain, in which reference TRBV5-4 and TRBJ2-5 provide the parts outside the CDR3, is ETGVTQSPTHLIKTRGQQVTLRCSSQSGHNTVSWYQQALGQGPQFIFQYYREEENGRGNFPPRFSGLQFPNYSSELNVNALELDDSALYLCASSIGQGETQYFGPGTRLLVL.

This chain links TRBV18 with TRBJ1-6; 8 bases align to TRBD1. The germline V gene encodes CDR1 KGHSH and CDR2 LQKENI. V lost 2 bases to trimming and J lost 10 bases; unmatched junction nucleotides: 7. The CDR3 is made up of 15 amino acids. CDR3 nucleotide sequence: TGTGCCAGCTCACCAGGACAGGGAGAGAGATCACCCCTCCACTTT. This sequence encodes CASSPGQGERSPLHF.

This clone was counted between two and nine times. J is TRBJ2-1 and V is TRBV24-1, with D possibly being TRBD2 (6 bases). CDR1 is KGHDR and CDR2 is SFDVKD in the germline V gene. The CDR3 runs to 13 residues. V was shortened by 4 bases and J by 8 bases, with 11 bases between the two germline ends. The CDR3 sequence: CATSERRVHEQFF. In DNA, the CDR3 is TGTGCCACCAGTGAGAGGAGGGTACATGAGCAGTTCTTC.

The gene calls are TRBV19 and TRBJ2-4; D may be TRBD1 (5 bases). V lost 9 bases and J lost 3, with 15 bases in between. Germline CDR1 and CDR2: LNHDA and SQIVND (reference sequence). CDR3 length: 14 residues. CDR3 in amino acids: CASQPTENKNIQYF. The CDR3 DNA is TGTGCCAGCCAGCCGACAGAAAACAAAAACATTCAGTACTTC.

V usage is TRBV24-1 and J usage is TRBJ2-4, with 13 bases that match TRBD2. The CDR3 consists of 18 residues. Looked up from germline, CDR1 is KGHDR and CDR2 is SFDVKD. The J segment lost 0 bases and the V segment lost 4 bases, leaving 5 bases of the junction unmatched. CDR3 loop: CATSDTGTSGAAKNIQYF. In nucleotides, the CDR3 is TGTGCCACCAGTGACACCGGGACTAGCGGGGCAGCCAAAAACATTCAGTACTTC.

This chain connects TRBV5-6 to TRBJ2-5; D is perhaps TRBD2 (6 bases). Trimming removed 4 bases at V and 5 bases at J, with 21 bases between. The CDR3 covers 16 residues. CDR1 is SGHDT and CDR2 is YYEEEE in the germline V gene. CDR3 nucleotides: TGTGCCAGCAGCCTCCCCGGCGCTAGCGCGTCGGAGACCCAGTACTTC. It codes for CASSLPGASASETQYF.

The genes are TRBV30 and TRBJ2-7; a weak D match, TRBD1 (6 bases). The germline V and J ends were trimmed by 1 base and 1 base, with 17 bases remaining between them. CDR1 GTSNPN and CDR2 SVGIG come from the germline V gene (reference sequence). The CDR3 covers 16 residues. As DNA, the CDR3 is TGTGCCTGGAGTGCCCGTTGGGGACAAGTTTCCTACGAGCAGTACTTC. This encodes CAWSARWGQVSYEQYF.

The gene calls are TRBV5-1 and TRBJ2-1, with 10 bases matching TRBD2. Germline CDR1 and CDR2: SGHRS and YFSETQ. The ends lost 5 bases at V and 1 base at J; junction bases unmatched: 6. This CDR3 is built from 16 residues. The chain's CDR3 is CASRPLAGVSYNEQFF. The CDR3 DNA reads TGCGCCAGCAGACCCCTAGCGGGAGTGTCCTACAATGAGCAGTTCTTC.

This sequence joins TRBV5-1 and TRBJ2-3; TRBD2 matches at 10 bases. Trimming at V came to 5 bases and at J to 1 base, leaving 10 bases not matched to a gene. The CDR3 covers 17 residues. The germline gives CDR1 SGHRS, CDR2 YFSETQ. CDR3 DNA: TGCGCCAGCAGTCGTAGCGGGAGGCGCGATGGCACAGATACGCAGTATTTT. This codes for CASSRSGRRDGTDTQYF.

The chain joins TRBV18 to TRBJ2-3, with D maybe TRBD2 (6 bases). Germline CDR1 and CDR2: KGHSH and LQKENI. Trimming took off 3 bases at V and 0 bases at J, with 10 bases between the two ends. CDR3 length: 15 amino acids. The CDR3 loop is CASSPPGASTDTQYF. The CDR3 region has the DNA TGTGCCAGCTCACCGCCGGGAGCCAGCACAGATACGCAGTATTTT.

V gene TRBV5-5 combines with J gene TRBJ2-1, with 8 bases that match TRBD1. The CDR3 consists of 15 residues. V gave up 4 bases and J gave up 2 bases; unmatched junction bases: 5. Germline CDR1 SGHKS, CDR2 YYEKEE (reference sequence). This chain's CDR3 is CASSLRQGPYNEQFF. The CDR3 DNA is TGTGCCAGCAGCCTCCGACAGGGGCCCTACAATGAGCAGTTCTTC.

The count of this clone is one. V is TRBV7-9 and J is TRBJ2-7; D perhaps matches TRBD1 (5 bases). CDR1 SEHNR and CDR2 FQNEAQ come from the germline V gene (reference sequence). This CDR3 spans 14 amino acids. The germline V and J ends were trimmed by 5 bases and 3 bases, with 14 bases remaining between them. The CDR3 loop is CASSLQGVDYEQYF. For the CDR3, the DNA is TGTGCCAGCAGCCTTCAGGGTGTAGACTACGAGCAGTACTTC. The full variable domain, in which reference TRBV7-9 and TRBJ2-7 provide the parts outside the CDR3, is DTGVSQNPRHKITKRGQNVTFRCDPISEHNRLYWYRQTLGQGPEFLTYFQNEAQLEKSRLLSDRFSAERPKGSFSTLEIQRTEQGDSAMYLCASSLQGVDYEQYFGPGTRLTVT.

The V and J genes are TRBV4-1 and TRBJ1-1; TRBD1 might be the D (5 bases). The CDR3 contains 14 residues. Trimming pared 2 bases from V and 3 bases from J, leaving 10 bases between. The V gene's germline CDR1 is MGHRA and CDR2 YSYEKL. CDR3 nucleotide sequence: TGCGCCAGCAGCCAAAGCCCGACAGACACTGAAGCTTTCTTT. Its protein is CASSQSPTDTEAFF.

The CDR3 coding sequence is TGCGCCAGCAGCGGGGGGGCAGTTAGGACCTACGAGCAGTACTTC. This encodes CASSGGAVRTYEQYF. The V call is TRBV5-1, the J call TRBJ2-7; TRBD2 might be the D (7 bases). This CDR3 comprises 15 residues. V gave up 4 bases and J gave up 2 bases, with 16 bases separating them. Germline lookup yields CDR1 SGHRS and CDR2 YFSETQ.

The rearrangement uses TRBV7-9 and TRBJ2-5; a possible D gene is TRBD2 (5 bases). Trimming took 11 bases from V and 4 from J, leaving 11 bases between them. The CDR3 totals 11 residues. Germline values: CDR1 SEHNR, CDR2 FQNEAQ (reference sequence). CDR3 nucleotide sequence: TGTGCCTCGGGATGGGCAGAGACCCAGTACTTC. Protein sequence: CASGWAETQYF.